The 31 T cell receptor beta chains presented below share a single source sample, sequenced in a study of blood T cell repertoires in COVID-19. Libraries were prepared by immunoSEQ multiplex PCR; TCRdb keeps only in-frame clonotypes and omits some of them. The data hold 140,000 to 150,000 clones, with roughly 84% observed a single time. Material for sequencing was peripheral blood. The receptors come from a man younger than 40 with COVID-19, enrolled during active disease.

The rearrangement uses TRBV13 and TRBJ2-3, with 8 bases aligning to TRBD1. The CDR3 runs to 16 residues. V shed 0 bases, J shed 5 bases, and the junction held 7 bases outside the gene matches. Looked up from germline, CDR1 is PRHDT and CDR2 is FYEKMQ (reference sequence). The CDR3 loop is CASSLGLTGGEDTQYF. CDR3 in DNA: TGTGCCAGCAGCTTAGGCCTAACAGGGGGTGAAGATACGCAGTATTTT.

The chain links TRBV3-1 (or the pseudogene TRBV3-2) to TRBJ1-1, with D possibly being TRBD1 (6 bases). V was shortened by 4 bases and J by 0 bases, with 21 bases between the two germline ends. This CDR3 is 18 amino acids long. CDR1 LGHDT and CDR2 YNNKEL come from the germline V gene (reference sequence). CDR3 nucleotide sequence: TGTGCCAGCAGCCCATACGCCGGGAGGGGGGCGCTGAACACTGAAGCTTTCTTT. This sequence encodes CASSPYAGRGALNTEAFF.

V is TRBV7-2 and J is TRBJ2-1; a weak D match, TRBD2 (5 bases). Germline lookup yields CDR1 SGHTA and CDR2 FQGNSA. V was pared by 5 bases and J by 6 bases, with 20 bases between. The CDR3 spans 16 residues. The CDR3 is CASSQRTGSGFNEQFF. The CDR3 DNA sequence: TGTGCCAGCAGCCAACGCACGGGAAGTGGCTTCAATGAGCAGTTCTTC. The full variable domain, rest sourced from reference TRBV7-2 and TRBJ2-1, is GAGVSQSPSNKVTEKGKDVELRCDPISGHTALYWYRQSLGQGLEFLIYFQGNSAPDKSGLPSDRFSAERTGGSVSTLTIQRTQQEDSAVYLCASSQRTGSGFNEQFFGPGTRLTVL.

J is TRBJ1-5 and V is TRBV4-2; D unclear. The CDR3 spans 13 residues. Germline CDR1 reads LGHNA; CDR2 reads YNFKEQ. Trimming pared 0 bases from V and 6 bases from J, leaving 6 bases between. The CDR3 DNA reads TGTGCCAGCAGCCAAGATGAGGGTCAGCCCCAGCATTTT. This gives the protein CASSQDEGQPQHF.

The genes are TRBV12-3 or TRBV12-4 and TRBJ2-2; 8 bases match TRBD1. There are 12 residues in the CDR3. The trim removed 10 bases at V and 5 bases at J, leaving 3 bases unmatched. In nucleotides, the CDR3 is TGTGCCATGACAGGGGAAACCGGGGAGCTGTTTTTT. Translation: CAMTGETGELFF.

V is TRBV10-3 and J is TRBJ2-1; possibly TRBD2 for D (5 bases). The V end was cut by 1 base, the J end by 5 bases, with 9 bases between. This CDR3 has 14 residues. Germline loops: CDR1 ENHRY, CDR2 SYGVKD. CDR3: CAISEFEGHNEQFF. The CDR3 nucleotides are TGTGCCATCAGTGAGTTTGAGGGTCACAATGAGCAGTTCTTC.

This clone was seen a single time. This CDR3 is CASGLQLRPGDEQFF. The CDR3, as DNA: TGTGCCAGCGGACTCCAGTTGAGGCCCGGCGATGAGCAGTTCTTC. This chain joins TRBV7-2 and TRBJ2-1; D is possibly TRBD2 (5 bases). V was pared by 8 bases and J by 8 bases, with 22 bases between. Germline V gene data show CDR1 as SGHTA and CDR2 as FQGNSA. CDR3 size: 15 residues.

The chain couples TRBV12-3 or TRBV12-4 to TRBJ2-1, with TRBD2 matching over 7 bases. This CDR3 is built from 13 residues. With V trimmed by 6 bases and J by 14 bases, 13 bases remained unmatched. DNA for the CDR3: TGTGCCAGCAGGGTAACGACAGATCGGGGGGAGTTCTTC. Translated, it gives CASRVTTDRGEFF.

CDR3 sequence (DNA): TGTGCCACCAGTGATAGGACAAGGAGTTCGCATTATGGCTACACCTTC. It codes for CATSDRTRSSHYGYTF. This chain joins TRBV24-1 and TRBJ1-2, with a tentative D call TRBD1 (5 bases). CDR1 and CDR2 (germline): KGHDR, SFDVKD. Trimming removed 3 bases from V and 5 bases from J, with 18 bases in between. The CDR3 extends over 16 amino acids.

The CDR3 DNA sequence: TGTGCCATCGGAAGGGGTATAGGCTACGAGCAGTACTTC. Translating gives CAIGRGIGYEQYF. The chain is built from TRBV10-3 and TRBJ2-7; TRBD1 is a possible D gene (5 bases). Between the trimmed V and J ends, which lost 8 bases and 3 bases, there was a span of 14 bases. The germline V gene encodes CDR1 ENHRY and CDR2 SYGVKD. The CDR3 totals 13 residues.

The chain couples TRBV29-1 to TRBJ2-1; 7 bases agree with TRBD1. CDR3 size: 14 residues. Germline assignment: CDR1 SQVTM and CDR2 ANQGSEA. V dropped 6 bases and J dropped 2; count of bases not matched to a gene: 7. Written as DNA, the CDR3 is TGCAGCGTATCCGGGACAGCCACCTACAATGAGCAGTTCTTC. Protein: CSVSGTATYNEQFF.

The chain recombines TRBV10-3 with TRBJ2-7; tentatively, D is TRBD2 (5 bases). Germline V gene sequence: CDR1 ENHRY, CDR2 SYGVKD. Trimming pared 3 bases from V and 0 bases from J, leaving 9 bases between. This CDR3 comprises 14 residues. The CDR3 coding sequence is TGTGCCATCAGTGACATAGCGAGCTCCTACGAGCAGTACTTC. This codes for CAISDIASSYEQYF.

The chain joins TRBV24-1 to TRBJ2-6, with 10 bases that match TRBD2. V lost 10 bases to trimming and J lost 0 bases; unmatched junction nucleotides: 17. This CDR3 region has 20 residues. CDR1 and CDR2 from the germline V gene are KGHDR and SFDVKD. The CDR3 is CATGSAVSGRANSGANVLTF. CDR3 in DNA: TGTGCCACTGGGAGCGCGGTGAGCGGGAGGGCCAACTCTGGGGCCAACGTCCTGACTTTC.

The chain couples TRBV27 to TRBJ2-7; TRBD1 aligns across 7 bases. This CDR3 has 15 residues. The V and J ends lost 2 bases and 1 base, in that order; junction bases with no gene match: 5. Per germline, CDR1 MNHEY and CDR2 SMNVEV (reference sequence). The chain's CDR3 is CASSLTGTASYEQYF. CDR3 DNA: TGTGCCAGCAGTTTAACGGGGACAGCGTCCTACGAGCAGTACTTC.

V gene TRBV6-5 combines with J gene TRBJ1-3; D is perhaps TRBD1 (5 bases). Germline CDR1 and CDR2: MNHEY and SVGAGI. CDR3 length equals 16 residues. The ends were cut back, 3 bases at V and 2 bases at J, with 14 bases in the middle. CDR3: CASSYESGSPGNTIYF. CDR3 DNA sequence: TGTGCCAGCAGTTATGAGTCAGGGTCACCTGGAAACACCATATATTTT.

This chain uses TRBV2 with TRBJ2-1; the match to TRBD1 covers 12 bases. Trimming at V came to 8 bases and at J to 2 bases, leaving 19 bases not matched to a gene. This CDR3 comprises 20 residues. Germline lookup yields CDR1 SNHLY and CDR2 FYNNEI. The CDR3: CASSVTRDRGQPGAYNEQFF. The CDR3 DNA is TGTGCCAGCTCAGTTACTAGGGACAGGGGGCAACCTGGCGCCTACAATGAGCAGTTCTTC.

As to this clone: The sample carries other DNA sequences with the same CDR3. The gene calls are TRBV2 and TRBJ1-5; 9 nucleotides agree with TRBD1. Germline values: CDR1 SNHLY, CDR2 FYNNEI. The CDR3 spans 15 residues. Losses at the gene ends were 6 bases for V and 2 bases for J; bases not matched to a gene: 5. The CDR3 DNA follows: TGTGCCAGCAGACAACAGGGGGCGGGCAATCAGCCCCAGCATTTT. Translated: CASRQQGAGNQPQHF.

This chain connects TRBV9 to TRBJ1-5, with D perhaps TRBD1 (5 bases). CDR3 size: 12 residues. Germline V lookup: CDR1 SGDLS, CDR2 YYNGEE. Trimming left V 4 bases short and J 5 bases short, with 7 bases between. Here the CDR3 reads CASSPRDQPQHF. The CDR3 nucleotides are TGTGCCAGCAGCCCCAGGGATCAGCCCCAGCATTTT.

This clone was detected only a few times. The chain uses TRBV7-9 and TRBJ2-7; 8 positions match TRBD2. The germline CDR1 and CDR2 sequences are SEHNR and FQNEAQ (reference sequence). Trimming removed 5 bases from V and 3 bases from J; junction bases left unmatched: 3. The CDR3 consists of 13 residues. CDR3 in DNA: TGTGCCAGCAGCGGAAGCGGGAGCTACGAGCAGTACTTC. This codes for CASSGSGSYEQYF.

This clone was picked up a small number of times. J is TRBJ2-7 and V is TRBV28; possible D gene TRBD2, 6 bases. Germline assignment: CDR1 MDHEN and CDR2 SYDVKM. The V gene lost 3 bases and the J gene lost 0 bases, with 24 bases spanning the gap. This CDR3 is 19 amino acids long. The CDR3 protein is CASSLEVWGGPSSSYEQYF. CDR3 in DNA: TGTGCCAGCAGTTTGGAGGTCTGGGGAGGCCCCTCGAGCTCCTACGAGCAGTACTTC.

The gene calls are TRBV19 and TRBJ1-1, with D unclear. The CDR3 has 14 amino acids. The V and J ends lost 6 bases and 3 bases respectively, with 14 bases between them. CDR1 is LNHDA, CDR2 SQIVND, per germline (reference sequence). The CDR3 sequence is CASRLQTSDTEAFF. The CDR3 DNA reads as TGTGCCAGTAGGCTGCAAACCAGCGACACTGAAGCTTTCTTT.

The chain's CDR3 is CASARQGSRGYTF. DNA of the CDR3: TGCGCCAGTGCCAGACAGGGGAGTCGTGGCTACACCTTC. This chain uses TRBV10-1 with TRBJ1-2, with TRBD1 matching 8 bases. Germline assignment: CDR1 WNHNN and CDR2 SYGVQD (reference sequence). Trimming at V came to 9 bases and at J to 7 bases, leaving 10 bases not matched to a gene. This CDR3 spans 13 amino acids.

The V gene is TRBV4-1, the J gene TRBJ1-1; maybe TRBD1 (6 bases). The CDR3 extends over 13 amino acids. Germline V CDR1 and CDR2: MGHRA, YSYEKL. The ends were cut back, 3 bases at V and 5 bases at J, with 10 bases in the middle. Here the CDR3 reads CASSHRGGTEAFF. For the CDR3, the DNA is TGCGCCAGCAGCCACAGGGGAGGGACTGAAGCTTTCTTT.

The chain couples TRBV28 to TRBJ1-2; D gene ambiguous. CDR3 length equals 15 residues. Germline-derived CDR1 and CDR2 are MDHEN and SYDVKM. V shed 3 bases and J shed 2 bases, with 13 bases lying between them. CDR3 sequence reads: CASSLGGNVNYGYTF. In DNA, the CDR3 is TGTGCCAGCAGTTTGGGAGGGAATGTGAACTATGGCTACACCTTC.

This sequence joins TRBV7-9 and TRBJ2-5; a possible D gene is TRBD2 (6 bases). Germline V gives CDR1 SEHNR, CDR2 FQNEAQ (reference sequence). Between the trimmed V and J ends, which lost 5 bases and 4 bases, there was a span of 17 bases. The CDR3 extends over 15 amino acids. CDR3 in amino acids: CASSPTDLGGETQYF. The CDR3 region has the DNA TGTGCCAGCAGCCCGACGGATCTGGGGGGAGAGACCCAGTACTTC. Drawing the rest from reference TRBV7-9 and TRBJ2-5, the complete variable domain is DTGVSQNPRHKITKRGQNVTFRCDPISEHNRLYWYRQTLGQGPEFLTYFQNEAQLEKSRLLSDRFSAERPKGSFSTLEIQRTEQGDSAMYLCASSPTDLGGETQYFGPGTRLLVL.

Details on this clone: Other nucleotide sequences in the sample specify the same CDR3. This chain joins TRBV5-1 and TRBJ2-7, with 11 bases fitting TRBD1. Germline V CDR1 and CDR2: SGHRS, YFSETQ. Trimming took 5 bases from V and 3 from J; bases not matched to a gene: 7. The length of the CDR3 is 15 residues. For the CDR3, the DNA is TGCGCCAGCAGTTCGACGGGACAGGGGGGCTACGAGCAGTACTTC. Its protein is CASSSTGQGGYEQYF.

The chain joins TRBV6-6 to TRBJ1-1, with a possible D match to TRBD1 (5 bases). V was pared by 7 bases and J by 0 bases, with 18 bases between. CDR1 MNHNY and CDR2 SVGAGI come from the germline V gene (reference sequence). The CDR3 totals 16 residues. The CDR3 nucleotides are TGTGCCAGCACTAAAAGACAGTCCTTCATGAACACTGAAGCTTTCTTT. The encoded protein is CASTKRQSFMNTEAFF.

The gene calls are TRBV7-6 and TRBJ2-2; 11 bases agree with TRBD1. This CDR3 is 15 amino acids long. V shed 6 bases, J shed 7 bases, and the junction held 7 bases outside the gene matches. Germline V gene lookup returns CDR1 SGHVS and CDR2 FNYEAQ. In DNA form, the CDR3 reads TGTGCCAGCAGTTACCGGACAGGGGGCGGCGGGGAGCTGTTTTTT. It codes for CASSYRTGGGGELFF.

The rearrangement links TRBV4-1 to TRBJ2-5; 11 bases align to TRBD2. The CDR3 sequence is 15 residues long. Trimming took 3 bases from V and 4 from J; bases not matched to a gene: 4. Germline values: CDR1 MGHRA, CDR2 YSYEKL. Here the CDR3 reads CASSHGTSGGETQYF. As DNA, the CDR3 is TGCGCCAGCAGCCACGGGACTAGCGGAGGAGAGACCCAGTACTTC.

CDR3 in DNA: TGTGCCAGCAGCCCCTCTAGCGGGAACACCGGGGAGCTGTTTTTT. Its translation is CASSPSSGNTGELFF. This sequence joins TRBV14 and TRBJ2-2; TRBD2 agrees at 7 bases. Germline V gene lookup returns CDR1 SGHDN and CDR2 FVKESK. This CDR3 region has 15 residues. V lost 4 bases, J lost 1 base, and 3 bases stayed unmatched.

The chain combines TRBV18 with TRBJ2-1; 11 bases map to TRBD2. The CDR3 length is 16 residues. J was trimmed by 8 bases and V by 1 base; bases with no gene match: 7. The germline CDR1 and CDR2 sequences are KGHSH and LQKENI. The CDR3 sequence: CASSPRTSGSNDEQFF. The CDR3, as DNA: TGTGCCAGCTCACCACGTACTAGCGGGAGTAACGATGAGCAGTTCTTC.